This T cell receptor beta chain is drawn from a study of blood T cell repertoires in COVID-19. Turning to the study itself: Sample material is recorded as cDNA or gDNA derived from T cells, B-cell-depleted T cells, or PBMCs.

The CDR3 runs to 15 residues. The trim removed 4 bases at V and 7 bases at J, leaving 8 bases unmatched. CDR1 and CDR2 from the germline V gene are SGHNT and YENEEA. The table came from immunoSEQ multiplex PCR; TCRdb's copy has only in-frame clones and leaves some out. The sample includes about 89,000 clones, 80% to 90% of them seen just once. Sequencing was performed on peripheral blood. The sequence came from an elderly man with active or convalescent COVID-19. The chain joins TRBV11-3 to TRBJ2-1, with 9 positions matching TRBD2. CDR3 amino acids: CASSSGLATWNEQFF. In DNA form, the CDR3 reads TGTGCCAGCAGCTCAGGACTAGCGACATGGAATGAGCAGTTCTTC.